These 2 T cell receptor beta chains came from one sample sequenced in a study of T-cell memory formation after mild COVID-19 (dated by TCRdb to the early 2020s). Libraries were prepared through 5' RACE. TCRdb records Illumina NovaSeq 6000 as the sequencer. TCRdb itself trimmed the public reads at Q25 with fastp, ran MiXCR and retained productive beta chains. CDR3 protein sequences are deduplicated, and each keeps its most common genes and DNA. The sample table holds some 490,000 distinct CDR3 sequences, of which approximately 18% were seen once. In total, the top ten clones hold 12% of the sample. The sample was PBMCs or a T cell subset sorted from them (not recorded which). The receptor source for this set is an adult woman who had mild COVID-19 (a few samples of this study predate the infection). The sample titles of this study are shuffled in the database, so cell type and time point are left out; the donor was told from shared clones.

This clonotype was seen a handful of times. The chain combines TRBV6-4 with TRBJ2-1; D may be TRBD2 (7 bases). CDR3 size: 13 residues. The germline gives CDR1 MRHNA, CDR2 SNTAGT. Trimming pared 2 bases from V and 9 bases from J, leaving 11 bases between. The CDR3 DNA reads TGTGCCAGCAGTGACGGGGGGGCAGGTGAGCAGTTCTTC. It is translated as CASSDGGAGEQFF.

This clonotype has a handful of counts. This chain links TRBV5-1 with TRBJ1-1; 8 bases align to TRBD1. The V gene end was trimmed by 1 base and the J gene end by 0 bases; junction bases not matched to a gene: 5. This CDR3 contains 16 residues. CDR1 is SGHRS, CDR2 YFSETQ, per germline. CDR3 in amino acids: CASSLYRGSMNTEAFF. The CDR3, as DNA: TGCGCCAGCAGCTTGTACAGGGGGAGCATGAACACTGAAGCTTTCTTT.